The 15 T cell receptor beta chains below were found in one sample sequenced in a study of CD8 T cells in Susac syndrome. RNA in amounts of about 0.5 to 1 ug was reverse transcribed with random hexamers. TCRdb redid the calling of the immunoSEQ multiplex PCR reads with MiXCR, one entry per CDR3 protein. The top ten hold nearly 0.085% of the sample, which has 130,000 to 150,000 distinct CDR3 sequences, approximately 94% seen once. The sample consisted of CD4+ T cells from PBMCs. These receptors all come from a human donor in good health.

This rearrangement joins TRBV6-6 to TRBJ2-7; possibly TRBD2 for D (6 bases). The germline CDR1 and CDR2 sequences are MNHNY and SVGAGI (reference sequence). V was pared by 2 bases and J by 2 bases, with 16 bases between. The length of the CDR3 is 16 residues. The CDR3 nucleotides are TGTGCCAGCAGTTACGAAACGGGGAGGCTCACCTACGAGCAGTACTTC. It yields the protein CASSYETGRLTYEQYF.

The chain links TRBV12-3 or TRBV12-4 to TRBJ2-6; no firm D call. The CDR3 is 14 amino acids. Trimming took 7 bases from V and 0 from J, leaving 7 bases between them. The CDR3 reads CASKQNSGANVLTF. Here the CDR3 DNA reads TGTGCCAGCAAACAGAACTCTGGGGCCAACGTCCTGACTTTC.

The chain employs TRBV20-1 and TRBJ2-5; 8 nucleotides agree with TRBD1. The germline gives CDR1 DFQATT, CDR2 SNEGSKA (reference sequence). This CDR3 has 14 residues. Trimming cost V 6 bases and J 5 bases; bases outside gene matches: 11. The CDR3 sequence: CSAVGQGRQETQYF. CDR3 DNA sequence: TGCAGTGCCGTAGGACAGGGAAGACAGGAGACCCAGTACTTC.

The chain joins TRBV20-1 to TRBJ1-1, with 8 bases aligning to TRBD1. The junction had 3 bases not matched to a gene; V was cut back by 6 bases and J by 0 bases. The CDR3 totals 13 residues. The germline gives CDR1 DFQATT, CDR2 SNEGSKA (reference sequence). CDR3 in DNA: TGCAGTGCGGACAGGGTTATGAACACTGAAGCTTTCTTT. Amino acid sequence: CSADRVMNTEAFF.

The V gene is TRBV10-2, the J gene TRBJ2-3; possibly TRBD1 for D (6 bases). The CDR3 runs to 11 residues. V gave up 8 bases and J gave up 5 bases, with 8 bases separating them. From germline, CDR1 is WSHSY and CDR2 SAAADI. CDR3 region: CASGQLDTQYF. CDR3 nucleotides: TGCGCCAGCGGACAGCTAGATACGCAGTATTTT.

The J gene is TRBJ1-2, the V gene TRBV19; D not certain. The CDR3 is 13 residues long. Trimming took 4 bases from V and 4 from J, leaving 10 bases between them. Germline CDR1 reads LNHDA; CDR2 reads SQIVND (reference sequence). Here the CDR3 DNA reads TGTGCCAGTAGTAGATCCGGGGTCTATGGCTACACCTTC. Residues: CASSRSGVYGYTF.

J is TRBJ2-3 and V is TRBV20-1; 9 nucleotides agree with TRBD2. This CDR3 comprises 15 residues. CDR1 and CDR2 from the germline V gene are DFQATT and SNEGSKA (reference sequence). V was pared by 0 bases and J by 1 base, with 2 bases of the junction left unmatched. CDR3 residues: CSAREWTSGTDTQYF. The CDR3, as DNA: TGCAGTGCTAGAGAATGGACTAGCGGCACAGATACGCAGTATTTT.

The chain has TRBV6-6 and TRBJ2-2, with 7 bases aligning to TRBD1. With V trimmed by 6 bases and J by 5 bases, 3 bases remained unmatched. Looked up from germline, CDR1 is MNHNY and CDR2 is SVGAGI (reference sequence). CDR3 size: 13 residues. CDR3 DNA sequence: TGTGCCAGCAGCCAGGGACAGACCGGGGAGCTGTTTTTT. Protein sequence: CASSQGQTGELFF.

V usage is TRBV3-1 and J usage is TRBJ2-1; 15 nucleotides agree with TRBD2. Germline V CDR1 and CDR2: LGHDT, YNNKEL (reference sequence). The junction had 7 bases not matched to a gene; V was cut back by 3 bases and J by 7 bases. This CDR3 spans 17 amino acids. The CDR3 coding sequence is TGTGCCAGCAGCCACCTCGCCGGGACTAGCGGGAGGAATGAGCAGTTCTTC. Its translation is CASSHLAGTSGRNEQFF.

V usage is TRBV12-3 or TRBV12-4 and J usage is TRBJ2-3; 7 bases align to TRBD2. The CDR3 has 16 amino acids. The V and J ends lost 6 bases and 2 bases, in that order; junction bases with no gene match: 11. This CDR3 is CASSLQRAGITDTQYF. The CDR3 DNA reads as TGTGCCAGCAGCCTTCAACGAGCGGGGATCACAGATACGCAGTATTTT.

This chain links TRBV28 with TRBJ2-7; no clear D gene. Germline values: CDR1 MDHEN, CDR2 SYDVKM. V dropped 5 bases and J dropped 5 bases, with 4 bases sitting between them. This CDR3 region has 10 residues. The CDR3 protein is CASSGNEQYF. CDR3 sequence (DNA): TGTGCCAGCAGTGGCAACGAGCAGTACTTC.

The chain carries TRBV3-1 and TRBJ2-7, with TRBD2 identical over 10 bases. CDR1 LGHDT and CDR2 YNNKEL come from the germline V gene (reference sequence). V gave up 1 base and J gave up 3 bases; unmatched junction bases: 3. The CDR3 is made up of 15 amino acids. The CDR3 spells CASSQVASGSYEQYF. As DNA, the CDR3 is TGTGCCAGCAGCCAAGTCGCTAGCGGGAGCTACGAGCAGTACTTC.

The chain combines TRBV5-1 with TRBJ2-4; D call uncertain. This CDR3 contains 16 residues. Deletions cut 0 bases from V and 5 bases from J, with 15 bases between. Germline loops: CDR1 SGHRS, CDR2 YFSETQ. The CDR3 DNA reads TGCGCCAGCAGCTTGGAAGCAGTGCTCCAAGAAAACATTCAGTACTTC. Its protein is CASSLEAVLQENIQYF.

The chain is built from TRBV7-9 and TRBJ1-4; D remains unclear. The CDR3 runs 17 residues. V was cut by 5 bases and J by 0 bases, with 16 bases left in between. Per the germline V gene, CDR1 is SEHNR and CDR2 is FQNEAQ (reference sequence). CDR3 sequence reads: CASSPSPGTATNEKLFF. The DNA of the CDR3 is TGTGCCAGCAGCCCATCCCCCGGCACTGCAACTAATGAAAAACTGTTTTTT.

The genes are TRBV9 and TRBJ2-7, with 9 bases aligning to TRBD1. Losses at the gene ends were 3 bases for V and 3 bases for J; bases not matched to a gene: 4. Germline values: CDR1 SGDLS, CDR2 YYNGEE. This CDR3 has 14 amino acids. CDR3 residues: CASSEGQGFYEQYF. The CDR3 DNA reads TGTGCCAGCAGCGAGGGACAGGGTTTCTACGAGCAGTACTTC.